Following are 29 T cell receptor beta chains from one sample sequenced in a study of cytomegalovirus exposure and HLA in healthy donors. The PCR contained 60 Vbeta and 13 Jbeta primers. Produced via immunoSEQ multiplex PCR; TCRdb's table is partial and in-frame only. The sample lists about 160,000 clones; 65% to 85% were seen once. Sample: PBMCs. Receptors were obtained from a man aged 40-50 years in good health and CMV-seropositive.

This clone was observed a handful of times. V is TRBV6-6 and J is TRBJ2-7; the D is unclear. CDR1 and CDR2 from the germline V gene are MNHNY and SVGAGI (reference sequence). This CDR3 has 13 residues. V was shortened by 6 bases and J by 0 bases, with 9 bases between the two germline ends. DNA for the CDR3: TGTGCCAGCAGGAACAGAGACTCCTACGAGCAGTACTTC. It is translated as CASRNRDSYEQYF.

This chain connects TRBV7-9 to TRBJ2-1; unclear D gene. Germline loops: CDR1 SEHNR, CDR2 FQNEAQ (reference sequence). There are 15 residues in the CDR3. The germline V and J ends were trimmed by 5 bases and 6 bases, with 17 bases remaining between them. CDR3 DNA sequence: TGTGCCAGCAGCAGTATACGTCTAGTTTCCAATGAGCAGTTCTTC. Protein product: CASSSIRLVSNEQFF.

The chain is built from TRBV7-8 and TRBJ2-7, with a tentative D call TRBD2 (7 bases). This CDR3 is built from 16 residues. V lost 6 bases to trimming and J lost 3 bases, with 21 bases between them. Per germline, CDR1 SGHVS and CDR2 FQNEAQ. The CDR3 nucleotides read TGTGCCAGCAGTACCCACAGGGTTCGCGGGGGCTACGAGCAGTACTTC. Translated, it gives CASSTHRVRGGYEQYF.

The V and J genes are TRBV15 and TRBJ2-7; D might be TRBD2 (5 bases). Germline lookup yields CDR1 LNHNV and CDR2 YYDKDF (reference sequence). The CDR3 has 16 amino acids. With 0 bases removed from V and 6 bases from J, the gap between germline ends came to 18 bases. The CDR3 DNA is TGTGCCACCAGCAGAGATTTTAGAGCGGAGAGGCGCGAGCAGTACTTC. As protein: CATSRDFRAERREQYF.

V and J are TRBV7-2 and TRBJ1-1; maybe TRBD1 (5 bases). Germline assignment: CDR1 SGHTA and CDR2 FQGNSA. The CDR3 extends over 15 amino acids. V was clipped by 0 bases and J by 5 bases, with 13 bases between them. DNA of the CDR3: TGTGCCAGCAGCTTAGCTGCCAGGGTGGCGACTGAAGCTTTCTTT. Encoded protein: CASSLAARVATEAFF.

The chain recombines TRBV6-6 with TRBJ2-1; a weak D match, TRBD2 (6 bases). The CDR3 is 14 amino acids. Germline V gene sequence: CDR1 MNHNY, CDR2 SVGAGI (reference sequence). Between the trimmed V and J ends, which lost 5 bases and 1 base, there was a span of 9 bases. CDR3 nucleotide sequence: TGTGCCAGCAGTAAGACTAGTTCCTACAATGAGCAGTTCTTC. The encoded protein is CASSKTSSYNEQFF.

This sequence joins TRBV27 and TRBJ2-7; 9 bases align to TRBD1. V was clipped by 0 bases and J by 0 bases; unmatched bases: 6. Germline CDR1 reads MNHEY; CDR2 reads SMNVEV (reference sequence). The CDR3 sequence is 17 residues long. In DNA, the CDR3 is TGTGCCAGCAGTTTATCGTCGGGGGACAGGGCCTCCTACGAGCAGTACTTC. It codes for CASSLSSGDRASYEQYF.

Only a few counts were recorded for this clone. The chain uses TRBV9 and TRBJ2-6; tentative D call: TRBD1 (5 bases). CDR1 SGDLS and CDR2 YYNGEE come from the germline V gene. Trimming removed 0 bases at V and 2 bases at J, with 6 bases between. The CDR3 covers 15 residues. CDR3 sequence reads: CASSVVGAGANVLTF. The CDR3, as DNA: TGTGCCAGCAGCGTAGTAGGGGCTGGGGCCAACGTCCTGACTTTC.

This chain links TRBV7-9 with TRBJ1-2, with a possible D match to TRBD1 (5 bases). Trimming removed 4 bases from V and 4 bases from J, with 13 bases in between. CDR3 length equals 14 residues. The germline V gene encodes CDR1 SEHNR and CDR2 FQNEAQ (reference sequence). CDR3 DNA sequence: TGTGCCAGCAGCTCCGAAGCCAGGGTCTATGGCTACACCTTC. It codes for CASSSEARVYGYTF.

This chain uses TRBV2 with TRBJ1-5, with D tentatively TRBD1 (5 bases). CDR3 length: 14 amino acids. V was trimmed by 4 bases and J by 3 bases, leaving 10 bases between them. Germline CDR1 is SNHLY and CDR2 is FYNNEI. The CDR3 bases are TGTGCCAGCAGTGTGGTAGGGGTCAATCAGCCCCAGCATTTT. The encoded protein is CASSVVGVNQPQHF.

The chain recombines TRBV6-5 with TRBJ1-2; D possibly corresponds to TRBD1 (5 bases). Trimming removed 4 bases from V and 8 bases from J, with 23 bases in between. CDR3 size: 16 residues. In germline, CDR1 is MNHEY, CDR2 SVGAGI. The CDR3 loop is CASSSSHAGTRSGYTF. Written as DNA, the CDR3 is TGTGCCAGCAGTTCCAGCCACGCCGGGACTAGAAGCGGCTACACCTTC.

This clone was detected only a few times. The chain uses TRBV28 and TRBJ1-5, with D perhaps matching TRBD1 (5 bases). V gave up 5 bases and J gave up 2 bases, with 16 bases separating them. Germline CDR1 and CDR2: MDHEN and SYDVKM. CDR3 size: 16 residues. The CDR3 region has the DNA TGTGCCAGCAGTCTCTCCCAGGGAGGCGGCAATCAGCCCCAGCATTTT. Its protein product is CASSLSQGGGNQPQHF. Full variable domain (missing parts from reference TRBV28 and TRBJ1-5): DVKVTQSSRYLVKRTGEKVFLECVQDMDHENMFWYRQDPGLGLRLIYFSYDVKMKEKGDIPEGYSVSREKKERFSLILESASTNQTSMYLCASSLSQGGGNQPQHFGDGTRLSIL.

The rearrangement links TRBV5-8 to TRBJ1-3, with D perhaps matching TRBD1 (6 bases). This CDR3 contains 16 residues. Trimming cost V 0 bases and J 2 bases, with 12 bases left between them. Per the germline V gene, CDR1 is SGHTS and CDR2 is YDEGEE. The CDR3 here is CASSLEGGATGNTIYF. The DNA for the CDR3 is TGTGCCAGCAGCTTGGAAGGGGGGGCCACTGGAAACACCATATATTTT.

The V gene is TRBV7-9, the J gene TRBJ2-2, with D perhaps matching TRBD2 (6 bases). V gave up 2 bases and J gave up 0 bases, with 10 bases separating them. Germline V gives CDR1 SEHNR, CDR2 FQNEAQ (reference sequence). The CDR3 runs to 16 residues. The CDR3 nucleotides are TGTGCCAGCAGCTTATTCCCGGGGGCGAACACCGGGGAGCTGTTTTTT. Protein product: CASSLFPGANTGELFF.

The rearrangement uses TRBV19 and TRBJ1-1; 10 nucleotides agree with TRBD1. V shed 2 bases and J 5 bases; nucleotides not matched to a gene: 5. The CDR3 sequence is 15 residues long. Germline CDR1 reads LNHDA; CDR2 reads SQIVND (reference sequence). The DNA for the CDR3 is TGTGCCAGTAGTATAATGGACAGGGGGGATACTGAAGCTTTCTTT. Residues: CASSIMDRGDTEAFF.

This clone was seen a few times. V gene TRBV4-1 combines with J gene TRBJ1-3, with TRBD1 identical over 8 bases. The ends lost 0 bases at V and 3 bases at J; junction bases unmatched: 4. This CDR3 contains 16 residues. Germline V gene lookup returns CDR1 MGHRA and CDR2 YSYEKL. CDR3 sequence (DNA): TGCGCCAGCAGCCAAGATGACAGGGGAGGTGGAAACACCATATATTTT. It specifies CASSQDDRGGGNTIYF.

The chain recombines TRBV10-3 with TRBJ1-1, with unresolved D. V was pared by 0 bases and J by 1 base, with 12 bases between. Per germline, CDR1 ENHRY and CDR2 SYGVKD. The CDR3 is made up of 16 amino acids. CDR3 nucleotides: TGTGCCATCAGTGAGTCAGGTACAGCTACGAACACTGAAGCTTTCTTT. This codes for CAISESGTATNTEAFF.

The CDR3 coding sequence is TGTGCCAGCAGTGGTGGACAGGGGGCGGCCGAGCAGTACTTC. It translates to CASSGGQGAAEQYF. This rearrangement joins TRBV25-1 to TRBJ2-7; 11 bases fit TRBD1. Looked up from germline, CDR1 is MGHDK and CDR2 is SYGVNS. The V and J ends lost 4 bases and 6 bases, in that order; junction bases with no gene match: 5. The CDR3 sequence is 14 residues long.

This clone was seen only a few times. This chain joins TRBV4-2 and TRBJ2-2; 9 bases line up with TRBD1. The trim removed 4 bases at V and 4 bases at J, leaving 10 bases unmatched. The CDR3 runs 17 residues. Germline CDR1 is LGHNA and CDR2 is YNFKEQ. CDR3 sequence: CASSPGGRQGVTGELFF. The DNA of the CDR3 is TGTGCCAGCAGCCCTGGGGGGCGACAGGGGGTCACCGGGGAGCTGTTTTTT.

CDR3 sequence (DNA): TGTGCCAGTAGTATAGATAGCGAAAAACTGTTTTTT. It is translated as CASSIDSEKLFF. This chain uses TRBV19 with TRBJ1-4; D not resolved. This CDR3 spans 12 amino acids. Germline CDR1 and CDR2: LNHDA and SQIVND (reference sequence). V lost 0 bases, J lost 8 bases, and 4 bases lay in between. The full variable domain, with the rest looked up from reference TRBV19 and TRBJ1-4, is DGGITQSPKYLFRKEGQNVTLSCEQNLNHDAMYWYRQDPGQGLRLIYYSQIVNDFQKGDIAEGYSVSREKKESFPLTVTSAQKNPTAFYLCASSIDSEKLFFGSGTQLSVL.

The chain carries TRBV7-9 and TRBJ2-2; the D gene is possibly TRBD1 (5 bases). The germline V and J ends were trimmed by 0 bases and 3 bases, with 14 bases remaining between them. The CDR3 loop spans 17 amino acids. Per germline, CDR1 SEHNR and CDR2 FQNEAQ (reference sequence). CDR3: CASSLAGAAQDTGELFF. DNA of the CDR3: TGTGCCAGCAGCTTAGCTGGGGCGGCCCAAGACACCGGGGAGCTGTTTTTT.

The chain couples TRBV25-1 to TRBJ1-1; the D is unclear. Germline-derived CDR1 and CDR2 are MGHDK and SYGVNS. This CDR3 has 11 amino acids. Trimming removed 4 bases at V and 4 bases at J, with 4 bases between. CDR3 sequence: CASSAFTEAFF. The CDR3 DNA follows: TGTGCCAGCAGTGCCTTCACTGAAGCTTTCTTT.

The chain uses TRBV10-3 and TRBJ1-1; a possible D gene is TRBD1 (5 bases). Germline CDR1 ENHRY, CDR2 SYGVKD. V was shortened by 0 bases and J by 0 bases, with 8 bases between the two germline ends. The CDR3 covers 15 residues. CDR3 DNA sequence: TGTGCCATCAGTGAGTCAAGGGGATTGAACACTGAAGCTTTCTTT. Protein product: CAISESRGLNTEAFF.

This clone was seen once. J is TRBJ1-3 and V is TRBV5-1; 11 bases line up with TRBD1. The V and J ends lost 4 bases and 8 bases, in that order; junction bases with no gene match: 8. This CDR3 is 15 amino acids long. Germline CDR1 reads SGHRS; CDR2 reads YFSETQ. The CDR3 is CASSSGQGAWDTIYF. For the CDR3, the DNA is TGCGCCAGCAGCAGCGGACAGGGGGCATGGGACACCATATATTTT.

The J gene is TRBJ1-1, the V gene TRBV6-1; tentative D call: TRBD1 (6 bases). Trimming pared 6 bases from V and 1 base from J, leaving 15 bases between. This CDR3 spans 15 amino acids. CDR1 MNHNS and CDR2 SASEGT come from the germline V gene. In DNA, the CDR3 is TGTGCCAGCAGCCTGATCTGGACAGAGAACACTGAAGCTTTCTTT. Translated: CASSLIWTENTEAFF.

J is TRBJ1-1 and V is TRBV10-2; TRBD1 is a possible D gene (5 bases). V lost 7 bases, J lost 1 base, and 13 bases lay in between. Germline CDR1 and CDR2: WSHSY and SAAADI. The CDR3 is 14 residues long. CDR3 in DNA: TGCGCCAGCAAAAAGGGGTTGGAGAACACTGAAGCTTTCTTT. Amino acid sequence: CASKKGLENTEAFF.

This rearrangement joins TRBV6-5 to TRBJ1-2; TRBD1 is a possible D gene (5 bases). CDR3 length: 13 amino acids. V lost 4 bases and J lost 2, with 8 bases in between. Germline V CDR1 and CDR2: MNHEY, SVGAGI. CDR3: CASSFKGNYGYTF. The CDR3, as DNA: TGTGCCAGCAGTTTTAAGGGGAACTATGGCTACACCTTC.

The CDR3 is CASSQEGWDRNTEAFF. In nucleotides, the CDR3 is TGTGCCAGCAGCCAAGAGGGTTGGGACAGGAACACTGAAGCTTTCTTT. The genes are TRBV4-2 and TRBJ1-1; 7 bases agree with TRBD1. Germline V gene data show CDR1 as LGHNA and CDR2 as YNFKEQ. The CDR3 runs to 16 residues. Trimming at V came to 0 bases and at J to 1 base, leaving 5 bases not matched to a gene.

CDR3 DNA: TGTGCCTGGATTCCAGGGGGTAAGCACGAGCAGTACTTC. It is translated as CAWIPGGKHEQYF. The chain couples TRBV30 to TRBJ2-7; 7 bases are shared with TRBD1. This CDR3 comprises 13 residues. In germline, CDR1 is GTSNPN, CDR2 SVGIG (reference sequence). The V segment lost 4 bases and the J segment 5 bases; nucleotides outside the gene matches: 8.